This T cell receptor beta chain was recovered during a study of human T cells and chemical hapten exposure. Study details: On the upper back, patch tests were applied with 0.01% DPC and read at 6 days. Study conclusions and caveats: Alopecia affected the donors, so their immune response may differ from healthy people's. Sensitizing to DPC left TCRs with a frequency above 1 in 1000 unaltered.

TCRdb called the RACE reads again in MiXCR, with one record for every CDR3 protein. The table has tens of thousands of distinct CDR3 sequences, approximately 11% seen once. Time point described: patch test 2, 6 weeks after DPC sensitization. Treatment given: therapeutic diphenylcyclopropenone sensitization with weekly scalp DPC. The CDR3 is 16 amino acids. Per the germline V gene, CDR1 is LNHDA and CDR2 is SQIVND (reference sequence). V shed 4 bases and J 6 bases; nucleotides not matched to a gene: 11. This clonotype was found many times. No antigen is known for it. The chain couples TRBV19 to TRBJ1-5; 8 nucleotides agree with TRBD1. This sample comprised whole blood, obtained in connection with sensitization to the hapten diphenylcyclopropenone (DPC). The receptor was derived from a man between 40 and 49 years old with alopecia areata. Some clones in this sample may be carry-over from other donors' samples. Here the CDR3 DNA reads TGTGCCAGTAGTAGGGGGATAACAGGGGGGAGTCAGCCCCAGCATTTT. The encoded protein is CASSRGITGGSQPQHF. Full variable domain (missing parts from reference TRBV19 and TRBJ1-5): DGGITQSPKYLFRKEGQNVTLSCEQNLNHDAMYWYRQDPGQGLRLIYYSQIVNDFQKGDIAEGYSVSREKKESFPLTVTSAQKNPTAFYLCASSRGITGGSQPQHFGDGTRLSIL.